Presented here are 26 T cell receptor beta chains from one specimen sequenced in a study of cytomegalovirus exposure and HLA in healthy donors. PCR amplification relied on 60 Vbeta primers (plus 13 Jbeta primers). Produced via immunoSEQ multiplex PCR; TCRdb's table is partial and in-frame only. In the table there are roughly 120,000 clones, around 80% of which are singletons. The sample consisted of PBMCs. These receptors all come from a man aged 25-40 years in good health and CMV-seropositive.

The gene calls are TRBV28 and TRBJ2-2, with D perhaps TRBD1 (6 bases). Per germline, CDR1 MDHEN and CDR2 SYDVKM. This CDR3 contains 15 residues. The germline V and J ends were trimmed by 5 bases and 4 bases, with 14 bases remaining between them. The CDR3 coding sequence is TGTGCCAGCAGTATAACCGGGACATTCACCGGGGAGCTGTTTTTT. It translates to CASSITGTFTGELFF.

The CDR3 reads CASSRNSGSSYNEQFF. As DNA, the CDR3 is TGTGCCAGCTCGCGCAATAGCGGGAGCTCCTACAATGAGCAGTTCTTC. V is TRBV18 and J is TRBJ2-1; 9 bases are a match to TRBD2. The ends lost 6 bases at V and 0 bases at J; junction bases unmatched: 6. Germline-derived CDR1 and CDR2 are KGHSH and LQKENI. CDR3 length equals 16 residues.

The rearrangement links TRBV11-1 to TRBJ2-7; TRBD1 matches at 10 bases. From germline, CDR1 is SGHAT and CDR2 FQDESV (reference sequence). Trimming took 4 bases from V and 4 from J; bases not matched to a gene: 7. This CDR3 has 15 residues. The CDR3 sequence is CASSSPGQGKYEQYF. CDR3 coding DNA: TGTGCCAGCAGCTCACCGGGACAGGGGAAATACGAGCAGTACTTC.

This clone was counted once. This rearrangement joins TRBV19 to TRBJ1-5, with 8 bases that match TRBD1. Germline CDR1 and CDR2: LNHDA and SQIVND (reference sequence). With V trimmed by 4 bases and J by 11 bases, 13 bases remained unmatched. The CDR3 sequence is 15 residues long. The CDR3 nucleotides are TGTGCCAGTAGTACCTCATTAGGACAGGGTGGCACCCAGCATTTT. The encoded protein is CASSTSLGQGGTQHF.

The V and J genes are TRBV5-1 and TRBJ1-4; D remains ambiguous. Trimming stripped 2 bases from V and 2 bases from J, with 13 bases between. Germline lookup yields CDR1 SGHRS and CDR2 YFSETQ. The CDR3 is 16 residues long. CDR3 region: CASSFADAGTNEKLFF. In DNA, the CDR3 is TGCGCCAGCAGCTTCGCAGATGCGGGCACTAATGAAAAACTGTTTTTT.

This clone was observed once. The V and J genes are TRBV5-6 and TRBJ1-2, with TRBD1 as a possible D gene (5 bases). This CDR3 has 16 amino acids. The germline gives CDR1 SGHDT, CDR2 YYEEEE. V was clipped by 4 bases and J by 3 bases, with 19 bases between them. The CDR3 coding sequence is TGTGCCAGCAGCCGATACCGCATAGGGGCTGACTATGGCTACACCTTC. Amino acid sequence: CASSRYRIGADYGYTF.

This chain links TRBV4-2 with TRBJ2-7, with TRBD2 as a possible D gene (5 bases). Germline loops: CDR1 LGHNA, CDR2 YNFKEQ. With 0 bases removed from V and 4 bases from J, the gap between germline ends came to 13 bases. This CDR3 comprises 15 residues. The chain's CDR3 is CASSQDPGWEYEQYF. As DNA, the CDR3 is TGTGCCAGCAGCCAAGATCCGGGGTGGGAATACGAGCAGTACTTC.

V usage is TRBV6-4 and J usage is TRBJ2-1, with 8 bases fitting TRBD2. The CDR3 is 14 residues long. The V segment lost 4 bases and the J segment 5 bases; nucleotides outside the gene matches: 4. Germline V gives CDR1 MRHNA, CDR2 SNTAGT. The CDR3 protein is CASSAGTRNNEQFF. DNA of the CDR3: TGTGCCAGCAGTGCCGGGACTAGAAACAATGAGCAGTTCTTC.

V and J are TRBV5-6 and TRBJ2-7; D might be TRBD1 (5 bases). CDR3 size: 16 residues. Trimming took 4 bases from V and 7 from J, leaving 24 bases between them. Germline CDR1 reads SGHDT; CDR2 reads YYEEEE. Here the CDR3 DNA reads TGTGCCAGCAGCGCCTTTGGGGCGCTGCTTAGGGGAGAGCAGTACTTC. Translation gives CASSAFGALLRGEQYF.

There are a few counts of this clone. Other nucleotide sequences in the sample specify the same CDR3. V is TRBV19 and J is TRBJ2-5, with D perhaps TRBD2 (5 bases). The CDR3 consists of 13 residues. Germline V gene lookup returns CDR1 LNHDA and CDR2 SQIVND (reference sequence). V was shortened by 3 bases and J by 5 bases, with 10 bases between the two germline ends. CDR3 in amino acids: CASSIRGSETQYF. In DNA form, the CDR3 reads TGTGCCAGTAGTATTCGAGGGAGTGAGACCCAGTACTTC.

This chain joins TRBV27 and TRBJ2-6; 10 nucleotides line up with TRBD1. This CDR3 comprises 18 residues. Germline V gene lookup returns CDR1 MNHEY and CDR2 SMNVEV (reference sequence). With 3 bases clipped from V and 1 base from J, the junction kept 6 bases outside the gene matches. The CDR3 DNA sequence: TGTGCCAGCAGTTTGCAGACAGGGGGCGAATCTGGGGCCAACGTCCTGACTTTC. Its translation: CASSLQTGGESGANVLTF.

The rearrangement uses TRBV18 and TRBJ2-3; D is unresolved. The CDR3 contains 14 residues. V was trimmed by 8 bases and J by 3 bases, leaving 15 bases between them. Germline V gene sequence: CDR1 KGHSH, CDR2 LQKENI. CDR3 sequence reads: CASQPPERTDTQYF. Here the CDR3 DNA reads TGTGCCAGCCAACCCCCCGAGAGGACAGATACGCAGTATTTT.

The chain employs TRBV27 and TRBJ2-1; 9 bases line up with TRBD1. This CDR3 has 15 residues. Germline CDR1 MNHEY, CDR2 SMNVEV (reference sequence). V trimming: 6 bases; J trimming: 3 bases; junction bases outside the gene matches: 6. In nucleotides, the CDR3 is TGTGCCAGCAGCCGACAGGGGGGACTCTACAATGAGCAGTTCTTC. Its translation is CASSRQGGLYNEQFF.

V gene TRBV10-3 combines with J gene TRBJ2-2, with a tentative D call TRBD1 (5 bases). This CDR3 has 14 residues. Trimming removed 6 bases from V and 2 bases from J, with 10 bases in between. From germline, CDR1 is ENHRY and CDR2 SYGVKD. CDR3 in amino acids: CAIRQGPNTGELFF. Written as DNA, the CDR3 is TGTGCCATCAGGCAGGGCCCCAACACCGGGGAGCTGTTTTTT.

CDR3 nucleotide sequence: TGTGCCAGCAGGACAGACAACTATGGCTACACCTTC. This codes for CASRTDNYGYTF. The rearrangement uses TRBV2 and TRBJ1-2; D is possibly TRBD1 (5 bases). The germline V gene has CDR1 SNHLY and CDR2 FYNNEI. This CDR3 spans 12 amino acids. The V end lost 6 bases, the J end lost 2 bases, and 7 bases lay between the germline ends.

The rearrangement uses TRBV27 and TRBJ2-7; a possible D gene is TRBD2 (6 bases). This CDR3 has 14 amino acids. Trimming pared 3 bases from V and 5 bases from J, leaving 14 bases between. Germline V CDR1 and CDR2: MNHEY, SMNVEV (reference sequence). The CDR3 nucleotides are TGTGCCAGCAGTTTTAAGGCGGGGTTCGACGAGCAGTACTTC. It translates to CASSFKAGFDEQYF.

CDR3 sequence reads: CASRSTGSVGDTQYF. CDR3 nucleotides: TGCGCCAGCAGGTCCACGGGGAGCGTGGGGGATACGCAGTATTTT. J is TRBJ2-3 and V is TRBV5-1; possibly TRBD2 for D (5 bases). V dropped 5 bases and J dropped 6 bases, with 19 bases sitting between them. This CDR3 is built from 15 residues. Germline V gene data show CDR1 as SGHRS and CDR2 as YFSETQ.

The genes are TRBV9 and TRBJ2-7, with TRBD1 identical over 7 bases. The CDR3 loop spans 13 amino acids. The V gene end was trimmed by 3 bases and the J gene end by 3 bases; junction bases not matched to a gene: 3. Germline CDR1 and CDR2: SGDLS and YYNGEE. The DNA of the CDR3 is TGTGCCAGCAGCGCGACAGGGAACTACGAGCAGTACTTC. This gives the protein CASSATGNYEQYF.

The chain is built from TRBV5-6 and TRBJ1-1, with a weak D call TRBD1 (6 bases). The germline V gene encodes CDR1 SGHDT and CDR2 YYEEEE. V was cut by 0 bases and J by 11 bases, with 20 bases left in between. The CDR3 loop spans 15 amino acids. The CDR3 protein is CASSLAERTDHGAFF. CDR3 sequence (DNA): TGTGCCAGCAGCTTGGCGGAGCGGACAGACCACGGGGCTTTCTTT.

This clone was seen more than once but under ten times. This chain connects TRBV27 to TRBJ2-1; D possibly corresponds to TRBD2 (6 bases). This CDR3 is built from 16 residues. Germline V gives CDR1 MNHEY, CDR2 SMNVEV (reference sequence). Trimming took off 5 bases at V and 7 bases at J, with 21 bases between the two ends. The CDR3 sequence: CASSASGGESLNEQFF. The CDR3 DNA is TGTGCCAGCAGTGCATCCGGCGGGGAGTCGTTAAATGAGCAGTTCTTC.

This rearrangement joins TRBV30 to TRBJ2-5; 12 bases line up with TRBD2. The CDR3 length is 20 residues. After removal of 3 bases from V and 7 bases from J, the junction contained 24 bases not matched to a gene. Germline CDR1 and CDR2: GTSNPN and SVGIG (reference sequence). The CDR3 loop is CAWRNLYGLAGRGPVGTQYF. Written as DNA, the CDR3 is TGTGCCTGGAGAAACCTCTACGGACTAGCGGGACGGGGCCCGGTGGGGACCCAGTACTTC. Supplemented by reference TRBV30 and TRBJ2-5, the full variable domain reads SQTIHQWPATLVQPVGSPLSLECTVEGTSNPNLYWYRQAAGRGLQLLFYSVGIGQISSEVPQNLSASRPQDRQFILSSKKLLLSDSGFYLCAWRNLYGLAGRGPVGTQYFGPGTRLLVL.

The V and J genes are TRBV5-1 and TRBJ2-7; 7 bases line up with TRBD2. This CDR3 spans 14 amino acids. CDR1 is SGHRS and CDR2 is YFSETQ in the germline V gene. J gave up 5 bases and V 4 bases, and 9 bases lay outside the gene matches. CDR3 DNA sequence: TGCGCCAGCAGCCGTCCGGACGGGGGGAACGAGCAGTACTTC. Protein sequence: CASSRPDGGNEQYF.

This chain uses TRBV9 with TRBJ2-7, with 8 bases aligning to TRBD1. This CDR3 contains 13 residues. The germline V gene has CDR1 SGDLS and CDR2 YYNGEE. V dropped 0 bases and J dropped 6; count of bases not matched to a gene: 2. CDR3 amino acids: CASSVGTGGEQYF. The CDR3 nucleotides are TGTGCCAGCAGCGTAGGTACAGGGGGCGAGCAGTACTTC.

V usage is TRBV12-5 and J usage is TRBJ2-4; 8 bases are shared with TRBD2. V was clipped by 2 bases and J by 0 bases; unmatched bases: 9. From germline, CDR1 is LGHNT and CDR2 FRNRAP. The CDR3 spans 18 residues. The CDR3 sequence: CASGLYWTSTLAKNIQYF. CDR3 sequence (DNA): TGTGCTAGTGGTTTGTACTGGACTAGCACCCTAGCCAAAAACATTCAGTACTTC.

The V call is TRBV10-3, the J call TRBJ1-4, with 8 nucleotides matching TRBD1. The ends lost 2 bases at V and 5 bases at J; junction bases unmatched: 7. The CDR3 runs 16 residues. The germline gives CDR1 ENHRY, CDR2 SYGVKD. The CDR3 region is CAISEGRTGLNEKLFF. DNA of the CDR3: TGTGCCATCAGTGAGGGACGGACAGGGTTAAATGAAAAACTGTTTTTT.

This chain uses TRBV5-1 with TRBJ2-3; TRBD2 aligns across 8 bases. This CDR3 is 18 amino acids long. The germline gives CDR1 SGHRS, CDR2 YFSETQ. V shed 4 bases and J 0 bases; nucleotides not matched to a gene: 13. The CDR3: CASSRATGTSGSTDTQYF. The CDR3 DNA follows: TGCGCCAGCAGCCGCGCTACCGGGACTAGTGGTAGCACAGATACGCAGTATTTT.